The 16 T cell receptor beta chains below come from one sample, sequenced in a study of shared clonotypes between healthy human individuals. The table came from immunoSEQ multiplex PCR; TCRdb's copy has only in-frame clones and leaves some out. The sample contains around 1.9 million clones, 90% to 95% of which appear only once. CD45RO-negative, CCR7-positively selected cells formed the naive CD8 fraction, excluding terminally differentiated effector memory CD45RA+ cells. The sample consisted of naive CD8+ T cells from PBMCs. Every receptor here comes from a young man in good health. Some clones in this sample may be carry-over from other donors' samples.

The chain recombines TRBV5-6 with TRBJ2-2; the D gene is possibly TRBD2 (5 bases). V lost 4 bases, J lost 3 bases, and 16 bases lay in between. Per the germline V gene, CDR1 is SGHDT and CDR2 is YYEEEE. This CDR3 comprises 16 residues. The CDR3 DNA follows: TGTGCCAGCAGCCTTCTAGGAAGCGGTCACACCGGGGAGCTGTTTTTT. This translates into CASSLLGSGHTGELFF. The full variable domain, with the rest looked up from reference TRBV5-6 and TRBJ2-2, is DAGVTQSPTHLIKTRGQQVTLRCSPKSGHDTVSWYQQALGQGPQFIFQYYEEEERQRGNFPDRFSGHQFPNYSSELNVNALLLGDSALYLCASSLLGSGHTGELFFGEGSRLTVL.

This clone was seen once. V gene TRBV19 combines with J gene TRBJ1-4; possible D gene TRBD1, 5 bases. Germline-derived CDR1 and CDR2 are LNHDA and SQIVND (reference sequence). This CDR3 comprises 15 residues. Trimming shortened V by 10 bases and J by 3 bases, and 18 bases separated the two germline ends. The CDR3 protein is CATQGFGSPNEKLFF. The CDR3 DNA is TGTGCCACTCAGGGATTCGGGAGTCCTAATGAAAAACTGTTTTTT.

V is TRBV19 and J is TRBJ2-1; D gene ambiguous. V lost 3 bases, J lost 7 bases, and 10 bases lay in between. In germline, CDR1 is LNHDA, CDR2 SQIVND (reference sequence). The CDR3 sequence is 13 residues long. CDR3 in DNA: TGTGCCAGTAGTATTACGGGTTGGAATGAGCAGTTCTTC. It is translated as CASSITGWNEQFF.

This chain joins TRBV11-3 and TRBJ2-7; D possibly uses TRBD1 or TRBD2 (7 bases each). Trimming pared 2 bases from V and 5 bases from J, leaving 19 bases between. Germline V gene lookup returns CDR1 SGHNT and CDR2 YENEEA. There are 16 residues in the CDR3. For the CDR3, the DNA is TGTGCCAGCAGCTTAAGGCTTCGACAGGGAGGGAACGAGCAGTACTTC. Translating gives CASSLRLRQGGNEQYF. Filled out from reference TRBV11-3 and TRBJ2-7, the complete variable domain reads EAGVVQSPRYKIIEKKQPVAFWCNPISGHNTLYWYLQNLGQGPELLIRYENEEAVDDSQLPKDRFSAERLKGVDSTLKIQPAELGDSAVYLCASSLRLRQGGNEQYFGPGTRLTVT.

This chain links TRBV7-9 with TRBJ1-1; a possible D gene is TRBD1 (6 bases). This CDR3 is 15 amino acids long. Germline CDR1 SEHNR, CDR2 FQNEAQ (reference sequence). V shed 4 bases and J shed 5 bases, with 17 bases lying between them. The CDR3 reads CASSSLGQSTTEAFF. CDR3 sequence (DNA): TGTGCCAGCAGCTCACTCGGACAGTCTACGACTGAAGCTTTCTTT. Combining the CDR3 with reference TRBV7-9 and TRBJ1-1 gives the whole variable domain DTGVSQNPRHKITKRGQNVTFRCDPISEHNRLYWYRQTLGQGPEFLTYFQNEAQLEKSRLLSDRFSAERPKGSFSTLEIQRTEQGDSAMYLCASSSLGQSTTEAFFGQGTRLTVV.

The chain uses TRBV5-6 and TRBJ2-5; TRBD2 agrees at 8 bases. Unmatched junction bases numbered 13, after V lost 4 bases and J lost 2 bases. Germline CDR1 SGHDT, CDR2 YYEEEE. CDR3 size: 17 residues. In DNA form, the CDR3 reads TGTGCCAGCAGCCTTCCCGGGACTAGAAGGGTACAAGAGACCCAGTACTTC. Its protein is CASSLPGTRRVQETQYF.

The rearrangement uses TRBV19 and TRBJ2-7, with TRBD1 matching 10 bases. The CDR3 length is 13 residues. Unmatched junction bases numbered 5, after V lost 7 bases and J lost 5 bases. Germline V CDR1 and CDR2: LNHDA, SQIVND (reference sequence). The CDR3 region is CASKGQGFHEQYF. CDR3 nucleotide sequence: TGTGCCAGTAAGGGACAGGGGTTCCACGAGCAGTACTTC.

V and J are TRBV5-6 and TRBJ2-4; no clear D gene. Germline V gene data show CDR1 as SGHDT and CDR2 as YYEEEE. V lost 4 bases, J lost 1 base, and 9 bases lay in between. The CDR3 runs 14 residues. CDR3 DNA: TGTGCCAGCAGCCCCCCGTTTGCCAAAAACATTCAGTACTTC. Translation gives CASSPPFAKNIQYF.

A remark on this clone: The sample has other DNA sequences that encode this CDR3 too. The rearrangement joins TRBV7-6 to TRBJ2-7; the match to TRBD2 covers 8 bases. V lost 5 bases to trimming and J lost 0 bases; unmatched junction nucleotides: 6. This CDR3 comprises 15 residues. Per germline, CDR1 SGHVS and CDR2 FNYEAQ. The CDR3 loop reads CASSVTSGYSYEQYF. Here the CDR3 DNA reads TGTGCCAGCAGCGTTACTAGCGGATACTCCTACGAGCAGTACTTC.

The chain is built from TRBV6-5 and TRBJ1-2; D ambiguous. The germline V and J ends were trimmed by 0 bases and 8 bases, with 13 bases remaining between them. CDR1 MNHEY and CDR2 SVGAGI come from the germline V gene. This CDR3 spans 14 amino acids. CDR3 residues: CASSYSEGWQGYTF. The CDR3 DNA follows: TGTGCCAGCAGTTACTCAGAAGGTTGGCAGGGCTACACCTTC.

About this clone itself: This CDR3 is also generated by other DNA sequences in the sample. This sequence joins TRBV29-1 and TRBJ1-1, with D perhaps TRBD1 (6 bases). The V and J ends lost 7 bases and 6 bases respectively, with 18 bases between them. The CDR3 totals 13 residues. The germline CDR1 and CDR2 sequences are SQVTM and ANQGSEA. The CDR3 coding sequence is TGCAGCGCCTGTTTAGGCGGGGGCCCTGAAGCTTTCTTT. Translated: CSACLGGGPEAFF.

This chain joins TRBV10-3 and TRBJ2-7, with TRBD2 as a possible D gene (5 bases). CDR1 is ENHRY and CDR2 is SYGVKD in the germline V gene. The CDR3 length is 13 residues. V lost 6 bases and J lost 4, with 13 bases in between. CDR3 sequence: CAIRPETGYEQYF. In nucleotides, the CDR3 is TGTGCCATCAGACCCGAGACGGGGTACGAGCAGTACTTC.

This clone was seen more than once but under ten times. The J gene is TRBJ1-1, the V gene TRBV7-9, with TRBD1 as a possible D gene (6 bases). Germline assignment: CDR1 SEHNR and CDR2 FQNEAQ (reference sequence). V gave up 2 bases and J gave up 4 bases, with 11 bases separating them. The CDR3 consists of 14 residues. CDR3 sequence (DNA): TGTGCCAGCAGCTTACAGGGGTTAGTCACTGAAGCTTTCTTT. It specifies CASSLQGLVTEAFF.

This clone was detected only a few times. The chain links TRBV7-6 to TRBJ1-5; 7 nucleotides line up with TRBD1. This CDR3 has 13 amino acids. Unmatched junction bases numbered 5, after V lost 4 bases and J lost 8 bases. Germline lookup yields CDR1 SGHVS and CDR2 FNYEAQ. In nucleotides, the CDR3 is TGTGCCAGCAGCTCAGTACAGGGGAAGCCCCAGCATTTT. This codes for CASSSVQGKPQHF.

Note on this clone: Other nucleotide sequences from this sample produce the same CDR3. The chain is built from TRBV20-1 and TRBJ2-1; no firm D call. CDR1 DFQATT and CDR2 SNEGSKA come from the germline V gene (reference sequence). The CDR3 has 11 residues. V was shortened by 1 base and J by 7 bases, with 5 bases between the two germline ends. The CDR3 nucleotides are TGCAGTGCTAGAGGGGGAAATGAGCAGTTCTTC. This encodes CSARGGNEQFF.

This clone was counted once. The chain uses TRBV6-5 and TRBJ2-5, with D possibly being TRBD1 (6 bases). V was shortened by 8 bases and J by 5 bases, with 12 bases between the two germline ends. The length of the CDR3 is 12 residues. Per germline, CDR1 MNHEY and CDR2 SVGAGI. Written as DNA, the CDR3 is TGTGCCAGCGGGGGCCCGGAGGAGACCCAGTACTTC. This codes for CASGGPEETQYF.